These 3 T cell receptor beta chains share one sample of origin, sequenced in a study of shared clonotypes between healthy human individuals. The method was immunoSEQ multiplex PCR; TCRdb's version includes in-frame clones alone and lacks a portion of them. The sample includes some 740,000 clones, 80% to 95% of them seen just once. Naive CD8 cells comprised CD45RO-negative, CCR7-positively selected cells, excluding terminally differentiated effector memory CD45RA+ cells. Material for sequencing was naive CD8+ T cells sorted from blood. Source of these receptors: a man younger than 45 in good health.

This chain connects TRBV21-1 to TRBJ1-5; TRBD1 is the table's D call and was not checked against the DNA. TRBV21-1 is termed a pseudogene. The CDR3 covers 16 residues. This chain's CDR3 is CASSKGAGGCYQPQHF. CDR3 in DNA: TGTGCCAGCAGCAAAGGGGCAGGGGGCTGTTACCAGCCCCAGCATTTT.

This chain joins TRBV28 and TRBJ2-4; 10 nucleotides line up with TRBD2. Unmatched junction bases numbered 13, after V lost 6 bases and J lost 11 bases. The CDR3 runs 15 residues. Germline CDR1 is MDHEN and CDR2 is SYDVKM. CDR3 residues: CASRQTSGTSEVQYF. CDR3 nucleotide sequence: TGTGCCAGCAGACAAACTTCCGGGACTAGCGAAGTTCAGTACTTC.

This clone came up once. V and J are TRBV5-8 and TRBJ2-7, with TRBD1 identical over 10 bases. The CDR3 totals 13 residues. Germline trimming cut 6 bases from V and 4 bases from J; bases unmatched to any gene: 4. Germline lookup yields CDR1 SGHTS and CDR2 YDEGEE. CDR3 in amino acids: CASTPGQGYEQYF. In DNA, the CDR3 is TGTGCCAGCACCCCGGGACAGGGGTACGAGCAGTACTTC.